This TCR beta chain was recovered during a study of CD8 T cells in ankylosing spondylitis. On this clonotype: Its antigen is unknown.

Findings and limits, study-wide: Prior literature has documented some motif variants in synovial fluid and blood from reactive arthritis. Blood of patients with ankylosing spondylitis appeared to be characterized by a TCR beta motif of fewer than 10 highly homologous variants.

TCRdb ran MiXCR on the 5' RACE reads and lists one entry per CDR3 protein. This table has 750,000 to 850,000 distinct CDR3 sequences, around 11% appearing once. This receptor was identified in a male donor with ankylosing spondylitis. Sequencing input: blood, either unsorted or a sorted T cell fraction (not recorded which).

As DNA, the CDR3 is TGCGCCAGCAGCCAAGTAGCTGGTCTCTTCCAGTTCTTC. Translating gives CASSQVAGLFQFF. The chain recombines TRBV4-3 with TRBJ2-1; D is uncertain. Germline lookup yields CDR1 LGHNA and CDR2 YSLEER. The V end lost 1 base, the J end lost 13 bases, and 14 bases lay between the germline ends. The CDR3 is 13 residues long.